The T cell receptor beta chain described here comes from a study of shared clonotypes between healthy human individuals (dated by TCRdb to 2020 to 2022). For context, the study as a whole: A few men and a couple of women, aged 18 to 49 years, made up the cohort. To estimate repertoire size and how much clonotypes are shared between individuals, the study performed deep sequencing of blood TCR repertoires from a few healthy adults. Libraries were prepared and TCR repertoires were sequenced by different laboratories using diverse techniques, in order to increase sequencing depth and limit assay-specific biases. For each donor, CD4 naive and CD4 memory were each run on three plates, CD8 naive on two plates, and CD8 memory on one plate. Leukapheresis yielded between about 0.94 and 8.9 billion PBMCs per donor. Study-wide conclusions, independent of this receptor: Sampling was restricted to blood, and TCR repertoires in tissues likely differ from the TCR repertoires found in blood. When several donors were compared, the shared fraction of clonotypes was roughly 4.8% for naive CD4, 3.5% to 4% for naive CD8, 2% to 2.5% for memory CD4, and around 0.37% for memory CD8. Estimated clonotype richness was generally larger for naive than for memory subsets. Clonotypes shared by all four sorted-subset donors showed higher generation probabilities than non-shared clonotypes. The small number of donors limited the genetic and exposure-history diversity represented. Incomplete sequencing was indicated by rarefaction of sorted-subset datasets, despite the large sequencing depth. Pairwise subsampling indicated that sequencing depth was expected to affect the degree of clonotype sharing among donors.

On this clone itself: Its antigen is currently not known. Nothing much larger sits one base from this clone, and base qualities are not available.

Using the deep immunoSEQ assay, TCR CDR3 regions were amplified from genomic DNA by multiplex PCR. Genomic DNA extracted from each cell subset was distributed evenly over all wells of several immunoSEQ 96-well plates, and each plate served as one replicate. Each replicate PCR for sorted subsets received roughly 200 ng genomic DNA, equal to tens of thousands of T cell genomes. The purified libraries were quantified using a Qubit 3.0 fluorometer, sized with a Bioanalyzer 2100, and then quantified again using the KAPA Library Quantification kit. Every immunoSEQ 96-well plate was sequenced on a separate single-read 150-cycle Illumina NextSeq 550 flow cell. The original pipeline was this. Because the immunoSEQ output included only junctional sequences and no quality scores, the filtering could not be the same as the filtering used for full-length reads. To assign V/J genes and CDR3, sequences were annotated using PyIR, a Python wrapper for IgBLAST v1.9, with IMGT germline references. Reads were filtered out if the reads had weak V/J assignments (E-value above 1e-6), no CDR3, stop codons, out-of-frame junctions, or ambiguous translated residues. V3J clonotypes were defined by identical inferred V gene, J gene, and CDR3 amino acid sequence. Percentage overlap between repertoires was computed as shared unique clonotypes divided by the size of the smaller repertoire. Repertoire richness was assessed with RTK rarefaction, the Chao1 estimator, and Recon v2.1 estimates of unobserved clonotypes. Generation probabilities for all TCRbeta clonotypes obtained by the gDNA method from several donors were computed using OLGA. TCRdb carries this immuneACCESS record with in-frame sequences only. Its versions omit some clonotypes, under half of them owing to an unresolved V gene in the studies checked, with the rest unexplained. The V and J calls and clone size were taken over from that table, and D and trimming were inferred from the DNA. The sample has about 1.5 million clones on record, 95% to 99% of them singletons. Roughly 0.45% of the sample is taken by the ten largest.

Donors were healthy HIV-negative adults with no recently reported acute infections or vaccinations. Only Caucasian adults living in Nashville, Tennessee, USA were represented among the donors. CD4+ T cells were enriched by magnetic negative selection, after which naive cells were positively selected on CD45RA and the negative fraction was taken as the memory subset. After blood collection by leukapheresis, PBMCs were isolated using Ficoll-Histopaque density gradient centrifugation and then cryopreserved in the vapor phase of liquid nitrogen. Analytical flow cytometry was used to check the purity and quantity of every magnetically sorted T cell population. Each sorted fraction had its genomic DNA isolated and then quantified by UV absorbance on a Nanodrop 2000c. What was sequenced was naive CD4+ T cells sorted from blood. The cell subset or site label on this specimen signifies: CD45RA+ positively selected. The source of this sequence is a man younger than 45 in good health.

The CDR3 is CASSSDTGELFF. The nucleotides are TGTGCCAGCAGCTCCGACACCGGGGAGCTGTTTTTT. This sequence uses TRBV7-3 and TRBJ2-2; the D segment cannot be called with confidence. Sequences SGHTA (CDR1) and FQGTGA (CDR2) are obtained from the germline V gene. V loses 4 bases of germline sequence and J loses 3 bases, and the interval between the two ends is 3 bases. The CDR3 spans 12 residues, from the cysteine through the phenylalanine. Only the CDR3 part of the read is kept: 36 bases, read in frame from the first base. Extended through the reference TRBV7-3 and TRBJ2-2 proteins, this CDR3 yields the full variable domain: GAGVSQTPSNKVTEKGKYVELRCDPISGHTALYWYRQSLGQGPEFLIYFQGTGAADDSGLPNDRFFAVRPEGSVSTLKIQRTERGDSAVYLCASSSDTGELFFGEGSRLTVL.